These 8 T cell receptor beta chains came from one sample sequenced in a study of T cell changes during pregnancy in multiple sclerosis. Measured with immunoSEQ multiplex PCR; TCRdb has only the in-frame clones, and not every one. This sample has around 40,000 clones, with 91% found just once. Specimen: CD8+ T cells from peripheral blood mononuclear cells, collected in the second trimester of pregnancy. The receptors shown here come from a female donor with multiple sclerosis, enrolled in a pregnancy study.

The chain links TRBV23-1 to TRBJ2-7, with a weak D call TRBD1 (6 bases). TRBV23-1 is given ORF status, its function remaining uncertain. CDR3 length: 14 amino acids. V was pared by 7 bases and J by 5 bases, with 18 bases between. In nucleotides, the CDR3 is TGCGCCAGCAACAGACAGGTCCTCCTCCACGAGCAGTACTTC. Amino acid sequence: CASNRQVLLHEQYF.

V and J are TRBV9 and TRBJ2-1; possible D gene TRBD2, 7 bases. V shed 4 bases and J shed 7 bases, with 15 bases lying between them. The germline CDR1 and CDR2 sequences are SGDLS and YYNGEE. The CDR3 is 14 residues long. CDR3 residues: CASSTRTRGNEQFF. The CDR3 DNA reads as TGTGCCAGCAGCACCCGGACTAGGGGGAATGAGCAGTTCTTC. Together with reference TRBV9 and TRBJ2-1, the CDR3 gives the full variable domain: DSGVTQTPKHLITATGQRVTLRCSPRSGDLSVYWYQQSLDQGLQFLIQYYNGEERAKGNILERFSAQQFPDLHSELNLSSLELGDSALYFCASSTRTRGNEQFFGPGTRLTVL.

V and J are TRBV11-2 and TRBJ1-1; 9 bases agree with TRBD1. The CDR3 runs to 15 residues. The germline V gene encodes CDR1 SGHAT and CDR2 FQNNGV. J was trimmed by 7 bases and V by 4 bases; bases with no gene match: 10. This CDR3 is CASSSTGTGSNEAFF. DNA for the CDR3: TGTGCCAGCAGCTCAACCGGGACAGGGTCAAATGAAGCTTTCTTT.

This clone was detected once. The chain is built from TRBV5-4 and TRBJ2-1; 7 bases agree with TRBD2. Trimming removed 2 bases from V and 0 bases from J; junction bases left unmatched: 5. CDR3 size: 16 residues. Germline CDR1 is SGHNT and CDR2 is YYREEE (reference sequence). CDR3 sequence: CASSFPSGSSYNEQFF. The CDR3 DNA is TGTGCCAGCAGCTTTCCTAGCGGAAGCTCCTACAATGAGCAGTTCTTC.

V gene TRBV7-9 combines with J gene TRBJ2-7; 10 bases fit TRBD1. Germline lookup yields CDR1 SEHNR and CDR2 FQNEAQ (reference sequence). V dropped 4 bases and J dropped 2; count of bases not matched to a gene: 14. There are 18 residues in the CDR3. The DNA for the CDR3 is TGTGCCAGCAGCTCCCACCTGACCGGGACAGGGGACACCTACGAGCAGTACTTC. Amino acids: CASSSHLTGTGDTYEQYF.

The chain uses TRBV5-4 and TRBJ2-3; D gene ambiguous. The CDR3 spans 18 residues. Trimming took off 4 bases at V and 0 bases at J, with 21 bases between the two ends. Per the germline V gene, CDR1 is SGHNT and CDR2 is YYREEE (reference sequence). The CDR3 bases are TGTGCCAGCAGCCCTAACCCGTTGACACGGTGGAGCACAGATACGCAGTATTTT. Its translation: CASSPNPLTRWSTDTQYF.

CDR3 DNA: TGTGCCAGCAGCCCGGACAGGGCCATCTCCCGCGAGCAGTACTTC. Its protein is CASSPDRAISREQYF. V usage is TRBV14 and J usage is TRBJ2-7; 8 bases fit TRBD1. With V trimmed by 4 bases and J by 6 bases, 11 bases remained unmatched. Germline assignment: CDR1 SGHDN and CDR2 FVKESK. This CDR3 region has 15 residues.

The rearrangement uses TRBV4-3 and TRBJ2-1; tentative D call: TRBD1 (5 bases). There are 15 residues in the CDR3. Germline CDR1 is LGHNA and CDR2 is YSLEER. V gave up 1 base and J gave up 0 bases, with 7 bases separating them. CDR3 DNA: TGCGCCAGCAGCCAAGGACAGAGCTCCTACAATGAGCAGTTCTTC. Protein product: CASSQGQSSYNEQFF.